These 20 T cell receptor beta chains share one sample of origin, sequenced in a study of regulatory T cells in long-lasting Graves disease. Sequencing libraries for TCR beta were prepared with iRepertoire HTBI primers and Arm-PCR of CDR3 regions. TCRdb ran MiXCR on the multiplex PCR reads and lists one entry per CDR3 protein. The data contain roughly 450,000 distinct CDR3 sequences, less than 25% of them seen just once; the ten biggest clones take up 7% to 9.5%. Time point indicated: persistent/refractory GD, antithyroid drugs over 5 years with positive TRAb. Scientists built the TCR library using RNA that was extracted from PBMCs. The source material was peripheral blood mononuclear cells (PBMCs), sampled when the disease was refractory, from a patient treated with antithyroid drugs. Receptor source: a female donor with Graves disease.

This chain links TRBV19 with TRBJ2-5; D tentatively reads TRBD1 or TRBD2 (5 bases each). This CDR3 is built from 15 residues. Germline assignment: CDR1 LNHDA and CDR2 SQIVND (reference sequence). Trimming left V 2 bases short and J 5 bases short, with 15 bases between. The CDR3, as DNA: TGTGCCAGTAGTATACCCGGGGCGCAAGGCGAGACCCAGTACTTC. This encodes CASSIPGAQGETQYF. The full variable domain, rest sourced from reference TRBV19 and TRBJ2-5, is DGGITQSPKYLFRKEGQNVTLSCEQNLNHDAMYWYRQDPGQGLRLIYYSQIVNDFQKGDIAEGYSVSREKKESFPLTVTSAQKNPTAFYLCASSIPGAQGETQYFGPGTRLLVL.

This clonotype appeared many times. V gene TRBV2 combines with J gene TRBJ1-3, with unresolved D. V was cut by 0 bases and J by 0 bases, with 0 bases left in between. The CDR3 consists of 13 residues. Germline loops: CDR1 SNHLY, CDR2 FYNNEI. CDR3 protein: CASSEASGNTIYF. The CDR3 DNA follows: TGTGCCAGCAGTGAAGCCTCTGGAAACACCATATATTTT.

This clonotype was counted a few times. A single base separates this from a much larger clone, so it may be a read error. This sequence joins TRBV30 and TRBJ1-2, with D unclear. Trimming cost V 3 bases and J 3 bases, with 8 bases left between them. CDR1 and CDR2 from the germline V gene are GTSNPN and SVGIG (reference sequence). The CDR3 is 12 amino acids. CDR3 loop: CAWRPSDYGYTF. In DNA form, the CDR3 reads TGTGCCTGGAGACCATCGGACTATGGCTACACCTTC.

The table lists this clonotype with a few counts. The rearrangement joins TRBV7-6 to TRBJ2-5, with TRBD2 matching 9 bases. This CDR3 contains 17 residues. J was trimmed by 2 bases and V by 1 base; bases with no gene match: 8. The V gene's germline CDR1 is SGHVS and CDR2 FNYEAQ. The CDR3 loop is CASSLGLAGSVQETQYF. The CDR3 nucleotides are TGTGCCAGCAGCTTAGGGCTAGCGGGGTCCGTACAAGAGACCCAGTACTTC.

There are many counts of this clonotype. The gene calls are TRBV3-1 and TRBJ2-5; 14 bases are a match to TRBD2. Germline V gene sequence: CDR1 LGHDT, CDR2 YNNKEL (reference sequence). There are 17 residues in the CDR3. Trimming cost V 1 base and J 3 bases; bases outside gene matches: 4. CDR3 in DNA: TGTGCCAGCAGCCAAGTTCAGGGACTAGCGGGAGAAGAGACCCAGTACTTC. Protein sequence: CASSQVQGLAGEETQYF.

The table lists this clonotype with many counts. The chain carries TRBV19 and TRBJ2-7; TRBD2 aligns across 11 bases. Per the germline V gene, CDR1 is LNHDA and CDR2 is SQIVND (reference sequence). V was clipped by 8 bases and J by 3 bases; unmatched bases: 6. The CDR3 consists of 14 residues. The CDR3 region is CASSLAGGLYEQYF. The CDR3 coding sequence is TGTGCCAGTTCTCTAGCGGGAGGACTCTACGAGCAGTACTTC. Combining the CDR3 with reference TRBV19 and TRBJ2-7 gives the whole variable domain DGGITQSPKYLFRKEGQNVTLSCEQNLNHDAMYWYRQDPGQGLRLIYYSQIVNDFQKGDIAEGYSVSREKKESFPLTVTSAQKNPTAFYLCASSLAGGLYEQYFGPGTRLTVT.

V gene TRBV9 combines with J gene TRBJ2-1; 9 bases fit TRBD2. CDR1 SGDLS and CDR2 YYNGEE come from the germline V gene. Trimming at V came to 8 bases and at J to 0 bases, leaving 6 bases not matched to a gene. The CDR3 covers 15 residues. CDR3 coding DNA: TGTGCCAGTGCCGCGGGAGGGAGCTCCTACAATGAGCAGTTCTTC. Protein product: CASAAGGSSYNEQFF.

The chain recombines TRBV19 with TRBJ2-5; 7 nucleotides agree with TRBD2. This CDR3 comprises 15 residues. The V gene's germline CDR1 is LNHDA and CDR2 SQIVND (reference sequence). V lost 8 bases to trimming and J lost 1 base; unmatched junction nucleotides: 10. The CDR3 is CASSPGLRLQETQYF. The CDR3 region has the DNA TGTGCCAGTTCCCCGGGACTACGCCTCCAAGAGACCCAGTACTTC.

This clonotype came up many times. This chain joins TRBV28 and TRBJ2-2; no clear D gene. CDR3 length equals 11 residues. From germline, CDR1 is MDHEN and CDR2 SYDVKM. The ends were cut back, 6 bases at V and 5 bases at J, with 4 bases in the middle. The CDR3 sequence: CASSLTGELFF. CDR3 in DNA: TGTGCCAGCAGCTTAACCGGGGAGCTGTTTTTT. The variable domain in full, completed from reference TRBV28 and TRBJ2-2, reads DVKVTQSSRYLVKRTGEKVFLECVQDMDHENMFWYRQDPGLGLRLIYFSYDVKMKEKGDIPEGYSVSREKKERFSLILESASTNQTSMYLCASSLTGELFFGEGSRLTVL.

In the case of this clonotype: This may come from a read error, since a much larger clone is one base off. V and J are TRBV11-2 and TRBJ2-5, with D unresolved. The ends were cut back, 0 bases at V and 1 base at J, with 6 bases in the middle. The CDR3 spans 14 residues. Germline V gene sequence: CDR1 SGHAT, CDR2 FQNNGV. The CDR3 DNA reads TGTGCCAGCAGCTTAGAGGGCACCCAAGAGACCCAGTACTTC. Translated, it gives CASSLEGTQETQYF.

DNA for the CDR3: TGTGCCAGCAGTTACTCAGGGACGGCTGGGGCCAACGTCCTGACTTTC. This codes for CASSYSGTAGANVLTF. The chain uses TRBV6-5 and TRBJ2-6; D is tentatively TRBD1 or TRBD2 (5 bases each). This CDR3 has 16 amino acids. Between the trimmed V and J ends, which lost 0 bases and 2 bases, there was a span of 8 bases. The germline CDR1 and CDR2 sequences are MNHEY and SVGAGI.

This clonotype showed up just a few times. CDR3 bases: TGTGCCAGCAGCTATTCGGCCGGCCTGGCCTACGAGCAGTACTTC. It is translated as CASSYSAGLAYEQYF. J is TRBJ2-7 and V is TRBV7-3; the D is unclear. V shed 4 bases and J shed 2 bases, with 15 bases lying between them. The CDR3 totals 15 residues. Germline CDR1 SGHTA, CDR2 FQGTGA. Full variable domain (missing parts from reference TRBV7-3 and TRBJ2-7): GAGVSQTPSNKVTEKGKYVELRCDPISGHTALYWYRQSLGQGPEFLIYFQGTGAADDSGLPNDRFFAVRPEGSVSTLKIQRTERGDSAVYLCASSYSAGLAYEQYFGPGTRLTVT.

For the CDR3, the DNA is TGTGCCAGCAGGGACGGCCAGCCCCAGCATTTT. It specifies CASRDGQPQHF. The J gene is TRBJ1-5, the V gene TRBV6-2 or TRBV6-3; D gene uncertain. Trimming took 6 bases from V and 7 from J, leaving 7 bases between them. The CDR3 has 11 amino acids. CDR1 and CDR2 (germline): MNHEY, SVGEGT.

About this clonotype: The junction departs from the called germline gene at one end, perhaps through a read error. The gene calls are TRBV4-3 and TRBJ1-1; D unresolved. CDR3 length: 17 amino acids. The germline CDR1 and CDR2 sequences are LGHNA and YSLEER. The CDR3 loop reads CASNQDRTGSLNTEAFF. As DNA, the CDR3 is TGCGCCAGCAACCAAGATCGAACCGGGTCCCTGAACACTGAAGCTTTCTTT.

This clonotype occurred many times. This chain uses TRBV6-1 with TRBJ2-7, with a possible D match to TRBD1 (5 bases). Germline CDR1 MNHNS, CDR2 SASEGT. Trimming cost V 4 bases and J 1 base, with 8 bases left between them. CDR3 size: 13 residues. CDR3 loop: CASSAQGSYEQYF. The CDR3 nucleotides read TGTGCCAGCAGTGCCCAGGGATCCTACGAGCAGTACTTC.

The sample holds many counts of this clonotype. This rearrangement joins TRBV6-9 to TRBJ2-7; 9 bases are a match to TRBD1. The CDR3 totals 16 residues. Per germline, CDR1 MNHGY and CDR2 SVAAGI. The V segment lost 3 bases and the J segment 5 bases; nucleotides outside the gene matches: 11. The CDR3 region has the DNA TGTGCCAGCAGTTACATTCCGGGACAGGGCCTGGACGAGCAGTACTTC. It is translated as CASSYIPGQGLDEQYF.

In this sample, this clonotype turned up a few times. This rearrangement joins TRBV30 to TRBJ2-3; TRBD2 matches 12 bases. Germline V gene lookup returns CDR1 GTSNPN and CDR2 SVGIG (reference sequence). V lost 2 bases and J lost 2; bases outside the gene matches: 5. The CDR3 has 16 amino acids. The CDR3 coding sequence is TGTGCCTGGAGTCCCTCTAGCGGGAGGGCCACAGATACGCAGTATTTT. Protein product: CAWSPSSGRATDTQYF. The complete variable domain, with remaining parts taken from reference TRBV30 and TRBJ2-3, reads SQTIHQWPATLVQPVGSPLSLECTVEGTSNPNLYWYRQAAGRGLQLLFYSVGIGQISSEVPQNLSASRPQDRQFILSSKKLLLSDSGFYLCAWSPSSGRATDTQYFGPGTRLTVL.

About this clonotype itself: A read error is possible here, since a much larger clone lies one base away. J is TRBJ1-1 and V is TRBV7-9; D unclear. Germline-derived CDR1 and CDR2 are SEHNR and FQNEAQ (reference sequence). The CDR3 covers 14 residues. The V and J ends lost 3 bases and 1 base respectively, with 9 bases between them. The CDR3 reads CASSFGYGNTEAFF. In DNA form, the CDR3 reads TGTGCCAGCAGCTTTGGGTACGGGAACACTGAAGCTTTCTTT.

In its sample, this clonotype was seen many times. The V call is TRBV20-1, the J call TRBJ2-7, with 7 positions matching TRBD2. With 0 bases clipped from V and 6 bases from J, the junction kept 14 bases outside the gene matches. CDR1 DFQATT and CDR2 SNEGSKA come from the germline V gene (reference sequence). This CDR3 is built from 16 residues. The CDR3 protein is CSARDVGGLVTGEQYF. CDR3 DNA: TGCAGTGCTAGAGATGTGGGCGGACTAGTAACCGGCGAGCAGTACTTC.

V and J are TRBV20-1 and TRBJ2-7; 7 bases are a match to TRBD1. The germline V gene has CDR1 DFQATT and CDR2 SNEGSKA (reference sequence). The CDR3 extends over 15 amino acids. Trimming cost V 3 bases and J 5 bases; bases outside gene matches: 13. The CDR3 region has the DNA TGCAGTGCTAGTCTGGCTGGCAAGGGGGCGAACGAGCAGTACTTC. This sequence encodes CSASLAGKGANEQYF.